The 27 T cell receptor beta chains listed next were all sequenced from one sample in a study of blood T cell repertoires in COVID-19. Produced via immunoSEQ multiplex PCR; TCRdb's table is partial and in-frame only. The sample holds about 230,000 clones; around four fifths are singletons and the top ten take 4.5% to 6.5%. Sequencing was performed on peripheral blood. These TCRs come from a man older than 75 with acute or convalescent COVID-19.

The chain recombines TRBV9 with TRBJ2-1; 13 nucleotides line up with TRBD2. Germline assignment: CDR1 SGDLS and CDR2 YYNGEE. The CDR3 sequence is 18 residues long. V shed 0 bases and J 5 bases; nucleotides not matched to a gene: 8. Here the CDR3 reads CASSVAPPLAGGDNEQFF. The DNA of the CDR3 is TGTGCCAGCAGCGTAGCCCCTCCACTAGCGGGGGGGGACAATGAGCAGTTCTTC.

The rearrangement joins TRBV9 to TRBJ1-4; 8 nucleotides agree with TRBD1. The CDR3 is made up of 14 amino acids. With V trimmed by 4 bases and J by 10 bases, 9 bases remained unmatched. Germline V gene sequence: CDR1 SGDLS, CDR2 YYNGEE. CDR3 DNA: TGTGCCAGCAGCCCTTCCACACAGGGGGGAAAACTGTTTTTT. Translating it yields CASSPSTQGGKLFF.

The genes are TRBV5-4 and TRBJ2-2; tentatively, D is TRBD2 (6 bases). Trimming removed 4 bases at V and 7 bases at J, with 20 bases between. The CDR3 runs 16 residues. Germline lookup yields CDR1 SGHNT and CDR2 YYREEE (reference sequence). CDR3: CASSPGIAVRGGELFF. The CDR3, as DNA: TGTGCCAGCAGCCCCGGGATAGCGGTACGTGGCGGGGAGCTGTTTTTT.

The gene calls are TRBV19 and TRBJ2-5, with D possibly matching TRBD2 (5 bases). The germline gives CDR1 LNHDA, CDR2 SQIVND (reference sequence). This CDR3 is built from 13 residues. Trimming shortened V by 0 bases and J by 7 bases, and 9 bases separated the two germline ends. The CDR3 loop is CASSIDPGRTQYF. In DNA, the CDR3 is TGTGCCAGTAGTATAGATCCGGGGAGGACCCAGTACTTC.

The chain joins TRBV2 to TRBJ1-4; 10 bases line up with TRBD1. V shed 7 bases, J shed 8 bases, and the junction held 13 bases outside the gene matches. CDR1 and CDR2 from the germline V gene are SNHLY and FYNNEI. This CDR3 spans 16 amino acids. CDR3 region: CASKGGQGGLGEKLFF. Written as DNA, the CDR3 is TGTGCCAGCAAGGGTGGACAGGGGGGACTTGGGGAAAAACTGTTTTTT.

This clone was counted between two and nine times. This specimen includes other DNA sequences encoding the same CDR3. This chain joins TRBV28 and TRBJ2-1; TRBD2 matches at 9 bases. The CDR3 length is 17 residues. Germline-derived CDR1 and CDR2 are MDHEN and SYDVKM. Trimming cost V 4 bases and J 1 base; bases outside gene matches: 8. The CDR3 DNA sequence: TGTGCCAGCAGTTCTCCCCAAGCGGGAGGTTCCTACAATGAGCAGTTCTTC. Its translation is CASSSPQAGGSYNEQFF.

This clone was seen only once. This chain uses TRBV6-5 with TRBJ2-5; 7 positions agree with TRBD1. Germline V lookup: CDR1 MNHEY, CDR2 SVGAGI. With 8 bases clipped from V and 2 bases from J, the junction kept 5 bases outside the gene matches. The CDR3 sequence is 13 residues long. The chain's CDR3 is CASLWTGQETQYF. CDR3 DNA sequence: TGTGCCAGCCTTTGGACAGGACAAGAGACCCAGTACTTC.

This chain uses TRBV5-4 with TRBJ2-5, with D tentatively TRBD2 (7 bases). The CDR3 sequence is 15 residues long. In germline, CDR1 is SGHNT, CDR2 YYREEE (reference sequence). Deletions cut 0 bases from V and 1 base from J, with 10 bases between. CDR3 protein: CASSLVGGAQETQYF. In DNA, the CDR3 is TGTGCCAGCAGCTTGGTTGGGGGGGCCCAAGAGACCCAGTACTTC.

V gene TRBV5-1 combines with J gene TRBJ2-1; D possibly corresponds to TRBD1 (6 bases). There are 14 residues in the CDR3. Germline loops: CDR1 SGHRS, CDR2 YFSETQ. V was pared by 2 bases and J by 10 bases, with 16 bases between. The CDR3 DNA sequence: TGCGCCAGCAGCTTAGGACAGATCCCAGGGGAGCAGTTCTTC. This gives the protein CASSLGQIPGEQFF.

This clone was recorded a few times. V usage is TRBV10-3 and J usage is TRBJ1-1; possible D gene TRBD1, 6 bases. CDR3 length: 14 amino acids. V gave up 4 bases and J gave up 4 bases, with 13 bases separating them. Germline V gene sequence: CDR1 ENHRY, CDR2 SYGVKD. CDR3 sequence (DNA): TGTGCCATCAGTGCAAACAGGGATGGCACTGAAGCTTTCTTT. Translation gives CAISANRDGTEAFF.

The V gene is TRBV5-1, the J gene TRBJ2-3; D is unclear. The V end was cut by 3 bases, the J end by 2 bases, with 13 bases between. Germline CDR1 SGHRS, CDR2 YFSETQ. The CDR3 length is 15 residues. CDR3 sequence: CASSWAGPPTDTQYF. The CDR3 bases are TGCGCCAGCAGCTGGGCTGGGCCTCCCACAGATACGCAGTATTTT.

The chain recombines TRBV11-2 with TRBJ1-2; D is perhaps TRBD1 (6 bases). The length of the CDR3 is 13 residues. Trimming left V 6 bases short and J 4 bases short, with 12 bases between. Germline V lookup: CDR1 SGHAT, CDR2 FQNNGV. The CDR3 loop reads CASSRGGIYGYTF. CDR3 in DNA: TGTGCCAGCAGTCGAGGGGGTATCTATGGCTACACCTTC.

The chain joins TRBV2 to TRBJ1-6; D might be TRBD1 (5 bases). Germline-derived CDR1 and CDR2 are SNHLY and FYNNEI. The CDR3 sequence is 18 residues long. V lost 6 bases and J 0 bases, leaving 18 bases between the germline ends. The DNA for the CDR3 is TGTGCCAGCAGCGACAGTCCCCCTCAGAGCTCCTATAATTCACCCCTCCACTTT. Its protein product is CASSDSPPQSSYNSPLHF. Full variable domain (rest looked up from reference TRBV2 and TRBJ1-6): EPEVTQTPSHQVTQMGQEVILRCVPISNHLYFYWYRQILGQKVEFLVSFYNNEISEKSEIFDDQFSVERPDGSNFTLKIRSTKLEDSAMYFCASSDSPPQSSYNSPLHFGNGTRLTVT.

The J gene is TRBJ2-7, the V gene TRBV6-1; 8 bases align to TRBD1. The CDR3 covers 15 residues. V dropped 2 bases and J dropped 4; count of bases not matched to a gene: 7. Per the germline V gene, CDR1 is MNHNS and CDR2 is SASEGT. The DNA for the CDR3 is TGTGCCAGCAGTGAAAGTCGGGGACAGGATTACGAGCAGTACTTC. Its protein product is CASSESRGQDYEQYF.

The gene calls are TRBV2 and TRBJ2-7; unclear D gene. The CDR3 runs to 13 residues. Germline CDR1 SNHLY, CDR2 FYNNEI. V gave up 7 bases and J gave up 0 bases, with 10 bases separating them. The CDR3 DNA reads TGTGCCAGCAACTGGGCCAGCTCCTACGAGCAGTACTTC. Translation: CASNWASSYEQYF. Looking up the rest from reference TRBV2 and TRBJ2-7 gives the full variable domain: EPEVTQTPSHQVTQMGQEVILRCVPISNHLYFYWYRQILGQKVEFLVSFYNNEISEKSEIFDDQFSVERPDGSNFTLKIRSTKLEDSAMYFCASNWASSYEQYFGPGTRLTVT.

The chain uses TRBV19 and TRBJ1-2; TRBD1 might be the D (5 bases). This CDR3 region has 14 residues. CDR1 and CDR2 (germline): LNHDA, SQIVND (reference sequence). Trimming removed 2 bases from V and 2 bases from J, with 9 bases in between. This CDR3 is CASSIQGGNYGYTF. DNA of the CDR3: TGTGCCAGTAGTATACAGGGCGGCAACTATGGCTACACCTTC.

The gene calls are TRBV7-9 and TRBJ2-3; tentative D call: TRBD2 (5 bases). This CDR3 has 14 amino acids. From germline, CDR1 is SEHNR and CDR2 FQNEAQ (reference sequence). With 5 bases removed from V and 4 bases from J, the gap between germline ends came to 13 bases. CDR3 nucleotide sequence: TGTGCCAGCAGCACGGGGTGGGCGGCAGATACGCAGTATTTT. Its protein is CASSTGWAADTQYF.

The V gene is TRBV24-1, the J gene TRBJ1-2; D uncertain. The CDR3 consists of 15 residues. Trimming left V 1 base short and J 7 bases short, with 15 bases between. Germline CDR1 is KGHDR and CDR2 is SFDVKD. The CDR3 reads CATSDFRSTSGGYTF. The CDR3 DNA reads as TGTGCCACCAGTGATTTCAGATCAACCTCGGGTGGCTACACCTTC.

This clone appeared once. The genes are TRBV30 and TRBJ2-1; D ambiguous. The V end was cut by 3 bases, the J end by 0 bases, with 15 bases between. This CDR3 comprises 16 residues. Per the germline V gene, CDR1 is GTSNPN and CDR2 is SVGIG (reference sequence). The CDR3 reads CAWRSFLGGSYNEQFF. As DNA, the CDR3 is TGTGCCTGGAGGTCCTTCTTAGGCGGCTCCTACAATGAGCAGTTCTTC.

The CDR3 spells CASSSPGNRNNEQFF. The DNA of the CDR3 is TGTGCCAGCAGTTCTCCGGGAAACCGCAACAATGAGCAGTTCTTC. This sequence joins TRBV28 and TRBJ2-1; weak D call: TRBD2 (5 bases). Trimming removed 4 bases from V and 5 bases from J, with 15 bases in between. The germline gives CDR1 MDHEN, CDR2 SYDVKM. The CDR3 runs to 15 residues.

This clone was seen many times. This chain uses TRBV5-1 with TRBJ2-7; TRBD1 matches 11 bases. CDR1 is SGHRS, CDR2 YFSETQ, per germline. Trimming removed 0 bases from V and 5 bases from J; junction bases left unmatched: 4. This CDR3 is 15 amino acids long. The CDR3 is CASSLDGTGGNEQYF. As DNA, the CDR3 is TGCGCCAGCAGCTTGGATGGGACAGGGGGTAACGAGCAGTACTTC.

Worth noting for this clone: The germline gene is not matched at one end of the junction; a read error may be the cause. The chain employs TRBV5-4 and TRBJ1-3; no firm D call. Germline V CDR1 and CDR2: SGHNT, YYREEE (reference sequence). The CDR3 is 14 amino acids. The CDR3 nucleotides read TGTGCCAACAGCTCTCAGGCCTCTGGAAACACCATATATTTT. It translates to CANSSQASGNTIYF. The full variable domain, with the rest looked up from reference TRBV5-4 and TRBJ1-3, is ETGVTQSPTHLIKTRGQQVTLRCSSQSGHNTVSWYQQALGQGPQFIFQYYREEENGRGNFPPRFSGLQFPNYSSELNVNALELDDSALYLCANSSQASGNTIYFGEGSWLTVV.

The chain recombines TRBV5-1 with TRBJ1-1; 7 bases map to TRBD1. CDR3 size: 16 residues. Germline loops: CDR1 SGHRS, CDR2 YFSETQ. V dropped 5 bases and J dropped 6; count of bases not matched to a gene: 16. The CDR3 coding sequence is TGCGCCAGCAGTTCGGACAGGTCGGGCGTAGGCGCTGAAGCTTTCTTT. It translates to CASSSDRSGVGAEAFF.

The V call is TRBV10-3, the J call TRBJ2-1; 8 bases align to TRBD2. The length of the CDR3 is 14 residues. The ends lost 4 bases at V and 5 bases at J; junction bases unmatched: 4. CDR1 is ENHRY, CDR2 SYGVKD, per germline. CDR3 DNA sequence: TGTGCCATCAGTGGTCAACTAGCGGACAATGAGCAGTTCTTC. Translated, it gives CAISGQLADNEQFF.

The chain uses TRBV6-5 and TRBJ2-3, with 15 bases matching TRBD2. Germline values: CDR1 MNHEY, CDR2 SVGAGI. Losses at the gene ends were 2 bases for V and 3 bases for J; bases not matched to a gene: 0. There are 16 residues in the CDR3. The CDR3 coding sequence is TGTGCCAGCAGTTACGGGACTAGCGGGAGGACAGATACGCAGTATTTT. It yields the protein CASSYGTSGRTDTQYF.

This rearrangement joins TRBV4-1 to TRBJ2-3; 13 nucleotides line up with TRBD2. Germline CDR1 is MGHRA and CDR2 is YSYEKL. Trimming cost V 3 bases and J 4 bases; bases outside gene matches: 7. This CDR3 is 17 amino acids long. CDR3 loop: CASSQHWTSGSPDTQYF. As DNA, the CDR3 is TGCGCCAGCAGCCAGCACTGGACTAGCGGGAGCCCAGATACGCAGTATTTT.

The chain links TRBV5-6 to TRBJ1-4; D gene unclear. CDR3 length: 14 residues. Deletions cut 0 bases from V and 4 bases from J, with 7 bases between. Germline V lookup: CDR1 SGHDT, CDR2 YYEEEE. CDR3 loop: CASSLARLNEKLFF. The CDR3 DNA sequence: TGTGCCAGCAGCTTGGCGCGCCTTAATGAAAAACTGTTTTTT.